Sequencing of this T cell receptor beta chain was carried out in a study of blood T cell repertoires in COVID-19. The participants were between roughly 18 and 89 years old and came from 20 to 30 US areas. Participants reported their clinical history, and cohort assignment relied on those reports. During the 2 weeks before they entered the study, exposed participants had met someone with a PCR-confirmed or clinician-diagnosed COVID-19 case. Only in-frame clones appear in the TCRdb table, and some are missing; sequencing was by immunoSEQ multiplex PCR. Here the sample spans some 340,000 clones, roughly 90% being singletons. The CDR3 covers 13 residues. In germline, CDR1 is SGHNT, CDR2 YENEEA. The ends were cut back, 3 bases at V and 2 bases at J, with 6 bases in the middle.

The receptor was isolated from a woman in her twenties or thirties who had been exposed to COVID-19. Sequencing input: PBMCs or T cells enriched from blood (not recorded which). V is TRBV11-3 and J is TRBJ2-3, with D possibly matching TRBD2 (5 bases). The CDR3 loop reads CASSLGVTDTQYF. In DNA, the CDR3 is TGTGCCAGCAGCTTGGGAGTCACAGATACGCAGTATTTT.